This entry features one TCR beta chain sequence. Its antigen is undetermined. These data originate in a study of long-term antiretroviral therapy in people with HIV. Turning to the study itself: It was about a decade after the earliest samples that the 2015 immediate-ART recommendation appeared. Study-wide findings and caveats: The ART regimens used between about 2003 and 2018 may be less effective than current ones.

After removal of 6 bases from V and 4 bases from J, the junction contained 6 bases not matched to a gene. Per germline, CDR1 SNHLY and CDR2 FYNNEI. The CDR3 is 13 amino acids. An immunoSEQ assay, version v3.0, was performed at survey level. Assay used: immunoSEQ multiplex PCR; TCRdb lists only in-frame clones, some missing. This repertoire shows about 40,000 clones, around 83% found once; its top ten account for around 5.9%. This receptor was identified in a man aged 18 to 29 with HIV. V and J are TRBV2 and TRBJ2-7; the match to TRBD1 covers 7 bases. The specimen comprised unsorted PBMCs, sampled 1 year after starting antiretroviral therapy. The CDR3: CASRRTGVYEQYF. CDR3 DNA: TGTGCCAGCAGAAGGACAGGAGTATACGAGCAGTACTTC.